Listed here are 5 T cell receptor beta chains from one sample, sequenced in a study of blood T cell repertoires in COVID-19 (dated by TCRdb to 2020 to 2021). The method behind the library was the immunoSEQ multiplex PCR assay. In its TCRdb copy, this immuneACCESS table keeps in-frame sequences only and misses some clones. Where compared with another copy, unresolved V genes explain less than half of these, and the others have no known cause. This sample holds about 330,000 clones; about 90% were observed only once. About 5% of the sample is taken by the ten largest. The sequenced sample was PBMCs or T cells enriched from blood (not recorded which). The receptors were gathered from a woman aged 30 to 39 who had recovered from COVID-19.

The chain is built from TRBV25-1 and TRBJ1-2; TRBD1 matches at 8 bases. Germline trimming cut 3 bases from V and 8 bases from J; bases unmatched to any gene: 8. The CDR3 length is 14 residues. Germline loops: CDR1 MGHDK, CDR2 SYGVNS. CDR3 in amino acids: CASSDSDRVRGYTF. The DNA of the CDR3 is TGTGCCAGCAGTGACTCGGACAGGGTGAGAGGCTACACCTTC.

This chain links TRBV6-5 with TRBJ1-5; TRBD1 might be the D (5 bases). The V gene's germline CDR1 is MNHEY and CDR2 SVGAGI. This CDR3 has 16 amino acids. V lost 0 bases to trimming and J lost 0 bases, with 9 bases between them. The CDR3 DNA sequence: TGTGCCAGCAGTTACTCCGACAGTTATAGCAATCAGCCCCAGCATTTT. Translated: CASSYSDSYSNQPQHF.

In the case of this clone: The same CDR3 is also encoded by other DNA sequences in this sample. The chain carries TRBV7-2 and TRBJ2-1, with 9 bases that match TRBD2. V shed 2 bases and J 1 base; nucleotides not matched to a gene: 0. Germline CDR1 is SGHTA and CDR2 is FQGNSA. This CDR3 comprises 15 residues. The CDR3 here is CASSLSGGSYNEQFF. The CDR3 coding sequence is TGTGCCAGCAGCTTAAGCGGGGGGTCCTACAATGAGCAGTTCTTC. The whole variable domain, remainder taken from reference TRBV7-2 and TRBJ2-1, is GAGVSQSPSNKVTEKGKDVELRCDPISGHTALYWYRQSLGQGLEFLIYFQGNSAPDKSGLPSDRFSAERTGGSVSTLTIQRTQQEDSAVYLCASSLSGGSYNEQFFGPGTRLTVL.

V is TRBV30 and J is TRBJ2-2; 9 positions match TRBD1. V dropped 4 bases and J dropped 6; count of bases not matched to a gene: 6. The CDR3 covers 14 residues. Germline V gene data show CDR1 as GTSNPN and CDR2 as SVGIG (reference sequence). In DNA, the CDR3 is TGTGCCTGGACCCGGGACAGGGTGGCCGGGGAGCTGTTTTTT. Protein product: CAWTRDRVAGELFF.

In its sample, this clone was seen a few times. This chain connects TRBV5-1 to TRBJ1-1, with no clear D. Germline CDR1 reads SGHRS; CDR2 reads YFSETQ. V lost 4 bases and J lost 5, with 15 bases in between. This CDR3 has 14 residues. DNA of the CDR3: TGCGCCAGCAGCCCCGGTTGGAGGGAAACTGAAGCTTTCTTT. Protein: CASSPGWRETEAFF.